This T cell receptor beta chain was identified during a study of T cells after yellow fever vaccination. At the level of the study: Fractions of low cell number were prepared using SMART-Seq v4 Ultra Low Input.

As TCR cDNA was made by 5'RACE template switching, a universal primer site and UMIs were added. TCRdb recomputed calls from the 5' RACE reads with MiXCR, one row per CDR3 protein. Of around 610,000 distinct CDR3 sequences detected, approximately 15% appear once; the ten largest clones hold about 14%. A word on this clonotype: The antigen is undetermined.

The length of the CDR3 is 15 residues. V dropped 0 bases and J dropped 6 bases, with 15 bases sitting between them. Germline CDR1 and CDR2: DFQATT and SNEGSKA (reference sequence). Study-level findings and limits: The bulk population could contribute abundant contaminating clonotypes to FACS-sorted repertoires. Primary-vaccination clones mostly resurfaced post-booster (around 96% CD4, roughly 90% CD8).

The material sequenced was PBMCs, taken on the day of the yellow fever booster vaccination. The chain carries TRBV20-1 and TRBJ2-1, with a possible D match to TRBD2 (5 bases). The sequence derives from a man aged 30-40 years who received the YFV17D yellow fever vaccine. The CDR3 DNA is TGCAGTGCTAGAGATCCCCAGCGGACCTTCAATGAGCAGTTCTTC. This translates into CSARDPQRTFNEQFF.